This is a list of T cell receptor beta chains from one sample in a study of Ad26.COV2.S vaccination and SARS-CoV-2 variants. Produced via immunoSEQ multiplex PCR; TCRdb's table is partial and in-frame only. Counted here are roughly 250,000 clones, around 85% occurring once; the ten biggest clones make up just under 3%. This sample comprised peripheral blood, obtained in a trial of Ad26.COV2.S vaccine versus placebo. Source of these receptors: a person between 18 and 65 years old who received the Ad26.COV2.S COVID-19 vaccine or a placebo. The CDR3 runs from the conserved cysteine through the conserved F or W. The order of the fields is J gene, V gene, CDR3 protein.

>TRBJ1-6|TRBV27
CASSLSTLGSSPLHF
>TRBJ2-1|TRBV6-2/TRBV6-3
CASSDPGLTSEQFF
>TRBJ1-2|TRBV9
CASSMGIPLSSYTF
>TRBJ2-2|TRBV18
CASSQIQAYTGELFF
>TRBJ1-1|TRBV29-1
CSVLQVNTEAFF
>TRBJ2-3|TRBV12-3/TRBV12-4
CASSLLAETQYF
>TRBJ1-5|TRBV30
CSWGQGGNQPQHF
>TRBJ2-1|TRBV5-6
CASSSDPEQFF
>TRBJ2-5|TRBV10-3
CAISELLDSQETQYF
>TRBJ1-5|TRBV30
CAWSRTGIIDQPQHF
>TRBJ1-2|TRBV7-9
CASSSDRRSYGYTF
>TRBJ2-7|TRBV6-2/TRBV6-3
CASSYSSGASYEQYF
>TRBJ1-3|TRBV2
CAGHGGNTIYF
>TRBJ2-1|TRBV18
CASSPKGQGGVGEQFF
>TRBJ2-3|TRBV6-4
CASSDLDSPDTQYF
>TRBJ1-1|TRBV6-2/TRBV6-3
CASSYGEDNTEAFF
>TRBJ1-1|TRBV19
CASSPGQLEAFF
>TRBJ2-2|TRBV18
CASSRQGGTGELFF
>TRBJ2-2|TRBV6-5
CATEGGDGTGELFF
>TRBJ2-7|TRBV30
CAWRRTTESYEQYF
>TRBJ1-2|TRBV25-1
CASSEMGDYGYTF
>TRBJ2-5|TRBV6-1
CASSESISGGFLETQYF
>TRBJ2-2|TRBV6-6
CASSKQGGDTGELFF
>TRBJ1-5|TRBV12-3/TRBV12-4
CASSLSENQPQHF
>TRBJ2-5|TRBV7-2
CASSLLAGSGETQYF
>TRBJ1-2|TRBV18
CASSLPPSTANYGYTF
>TRBJ1-5|TRBV7-6
CASSLDRGGNQPQHF
>TRBJ2-1|TRBV24-1
CATSDWTNNEQFF
>TRBJ2-7|TRBV6-1
CASSEAGTGAYEQYF
>TRBJ1-2|TRBV7-2
CASNLGQGSMRYGYTF
>TRBJ1-3|TRBV7-2
CASSLAGGIGNTIYF
>TRBJ2-2|TRBV6-5
CASRNKVTGELFF
>TRBJ1-1|TRBV30
CAWSVQAGSGEAFF
>TRBJ2-1|TRBV9
CASSLWPNEQFF
>TRBJ1-1|TRBV6-2/TRBV6-3
CASSYSQRTGPTEAFF
>TRBJ2-2|TRBV3-1/TRBV3-2
CASRERNTGELFF
>TRBJ2-1|TRBV18
CASSPPGNNEQFF
>TRBJ1-3|TRBV30
CAWSVPTGARNTIYF
>TRBJ2-1|TRBV7-3
CASSFSAGEYNEQFF
>TRBJ2-2|TRBV14
CASSRGRWTNTGELFF
>TRBJ1-2|TRBV25-1
CASSEGGGGYTF
>TRBJ2-5|TRBV5-1
CASSGGKRETQYF
>TRBJ2-1|TRBV24-1
CATSEGRGVYNEQFF
>TRBJ2-5|TRBV5-5
CASSPERGMRSETQYF
>TRBJ2-1|TRBV18
CASSPTGYSYNEQFF
>TRBJ1-3|TRBV6-6
CASSPRQEPSSGNTIYF
>TRBJ2-2|TRBV7-7
CASSPRGLGDTGELFF
>TRBJ2-4|TRBV3-1/TRBV3-2
CASSSDGNIQYF
>TRBJ1-1|TRBV11-2
CASSSYPGTANKAFF